This TCR beta chain was sequenced during a study of CD8 T cells in Susac syndrome. Findings of the study overall: The relatively small number of individuals in the TCR sequencing and HLA analysis was acknowledged by the study.

The multiple sclerosis control cohort comprised treatment-naive individuals presenting with stable or active relapsing-remitting disease. TEMRA cells underwent FACS enrichment and CD8+ and CD4+ T cells underwent negative isolation. The V end lost 7 bases, the J end lost 6 bases, and 10 bases lay between the germline ends. The germline gives CDR1 LGHNT, CDR2 FRNRAP. This CDR3 is 12 amino acids long. RNA was extracted with the RNeasy kit, and a quantity of roughly 0.5 to 1 ug was reverse transcribed using random hexamers. Across 54 Vbeta and 13 Jbeta, TCR beta CDR3 was amplified with immunoSEQ multiplex PCR. TCRdb processed the immunoSEQ multiplex PCR reads anew with MiXCR; each CDR3 protein has one entry. The table lists over 300,000 distinct CDR3 sequences, 92% of them singletons. In its sample, this clonotype was seen once. Its target is not known.

The sample was CD4+ T cells from PBMCs. This chain uses TRBV12-5 with TRBJ1-5, with D perhaps TRBD1 (5 bases). The receptor comes from a human donor with multiple sclerosis. In DNA, the CDR3 is TGTGCTAGTGCTTCGGGGGGTCAGCCCCAGCATTTT. It encodes CASASGGQPQHF.